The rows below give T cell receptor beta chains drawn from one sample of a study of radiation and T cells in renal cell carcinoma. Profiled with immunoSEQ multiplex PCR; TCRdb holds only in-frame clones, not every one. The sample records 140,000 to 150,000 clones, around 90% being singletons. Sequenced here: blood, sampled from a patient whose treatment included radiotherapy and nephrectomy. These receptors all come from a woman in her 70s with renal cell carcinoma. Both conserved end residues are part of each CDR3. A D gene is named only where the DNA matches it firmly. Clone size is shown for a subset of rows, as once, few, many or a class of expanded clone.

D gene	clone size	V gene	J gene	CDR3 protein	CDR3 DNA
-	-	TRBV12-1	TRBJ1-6	CASSFEDRVNSPLHF	TGTGCCAGCAGCTTTGAGGACAGGGTCAATTCACCCCTCCACTTT
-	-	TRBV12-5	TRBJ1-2	CASGLVQVEHGYTF	TGTGCTAGTGGTTTGGTACAGGTAGAACATGGCTACACCTTC
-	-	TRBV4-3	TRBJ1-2	CASSQGVVTGPSGYTF	TGCGCCAGCAGCCAAGGGGTCGTAACAGGGCCTAGTGGCTACACCTTT
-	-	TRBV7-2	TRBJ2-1	CASSSMVSSYNEQFF	TGTGCCAGCAGCTCCATGGTCAGCTCCTACAATGAGCAGTTCTTC
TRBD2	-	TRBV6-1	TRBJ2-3	CASKLSPRGDTQYF	TGTGCCAGCAAGCTGTCCCCGCGGGGGGATACGCAGTATTTT
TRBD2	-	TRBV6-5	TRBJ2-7	CASSYTPSGVAYEQYF	TGTGCCAGCAGTTACACTCCCAGCGGGGTCGCCTACGAGCAGTACTTC
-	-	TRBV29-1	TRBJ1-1	CSGSTANTEAFF	TGCAGCGGATCGACAGCGAACACTGAAGCTTTCTTT
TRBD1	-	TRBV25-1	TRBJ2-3	CASSPPGTGTDTQYF	TGTGCCAGCAGTCCCCCCGGGACAGGGACAGATACGCAGTATTTT
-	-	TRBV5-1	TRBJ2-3	CASSLETDTQYF	TGCGCCAGCAGCTTGGAGACAGATACGCAGTATTTT
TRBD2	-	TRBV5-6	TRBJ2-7	CASSLSGLAFEQYF	TGTGCCAGCAGCCTTTCGGGACTAGCGTTCGAGCAGTACTTC
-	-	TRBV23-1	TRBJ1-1	CASSPSGWGGANTEAFF	TGCGCCAGCAGTCCCTCCGGTTGGGGTGGTGCGAACACTGAAGCTTTCTTT
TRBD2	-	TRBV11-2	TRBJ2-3	CASSSRGGGYTDTQYF	TGTGCCAGCAGCTCCCGTGGCGGGGGATACACAGATACGCAGTATTTT
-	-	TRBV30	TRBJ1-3	CAWSVELRRNTIYF	TGTGCCTGGAGTGTGGAGTTGCGGAGAAACACCATATATTTT
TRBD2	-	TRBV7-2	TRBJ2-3	CASSYSGGTDTQYF	TGTGCCAGCAGCTACAGCGGGGGGACAGATACGCAGTATTTT
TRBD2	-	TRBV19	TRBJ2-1	CASSVSSGGTAFSYNEQFF	TGTGCCAGTAGTGTTTCTAGCGGGGGGACCGCCTTCTCCTACAATGAGCAGTTCTTC
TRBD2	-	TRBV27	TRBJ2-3	CASSSLAGASTDTQYF	TGTGCCAGCAGTTCTCTAGCGGGGGCTAGCACAGATACGCAGTATTTT
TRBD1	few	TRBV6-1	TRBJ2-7	CASIIQGKGDEQYF	TGTGCCAGCATTATACAGGGGAAAGGAGACGAGCAGTACTTC
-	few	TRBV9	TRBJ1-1	CASSVSPLLLNTEAFF	TGTGCCAGCAGCGTCAGTCCACTCTTACTGAACACTGAAGCTTTCTTT
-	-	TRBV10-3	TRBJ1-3	CAIRGTGNTIYF	TGTGCCATCAGGGGGACTGGAAACACCATATATTTT
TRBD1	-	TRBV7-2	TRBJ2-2	CASSTIGTGKGTGELFF	TGTGCCAGCAGCACTATTGGGACAGGAAAGGGGACCGGGGAGCTGTTTTTT
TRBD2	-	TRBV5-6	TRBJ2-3	CASSGLAGGLSTDTQYF	TGTGCCAGCAGCGGGCTAGCGGGGGGCCTCAGCACAGATACGCAGTATTTT
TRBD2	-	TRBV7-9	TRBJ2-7	CASSSPGLADLYEQYF	TGTGCCAGCAGCTCCCCGGGACTAGCGGACCTGTACGAGCAGTACTTC
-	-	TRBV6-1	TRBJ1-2	CASSGPGGIYGYTF	TGTGCCAGCAGTGGGCCGGGGGGAATCTATGGCTACACCTTC
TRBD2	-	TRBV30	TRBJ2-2	CACSVLAGLRVGELFF	TGTGCCTGCAGTGTACTAGCGGGCCTTCGGGTCGGGGAGCTGTTTTTT
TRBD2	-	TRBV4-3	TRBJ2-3	CASSQAPTSGGSTDTQYF	TGCGCCAGCAGCCAAGCCCCGACTAGCGGGGGTAGCACAGATACGCAGTATTTT
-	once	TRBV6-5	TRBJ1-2	CASSYDPVMSNYGYTF	TGTGCCAGCAGTTATGATCCAGTTATGAGCAACTATGGCTACACCTTC
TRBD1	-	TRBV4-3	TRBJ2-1	CASSQLGTGNNEQFF	TGCGCCAGCAGCCAACTCGGGACAGGGAACAATGAGCAGTTCTTC
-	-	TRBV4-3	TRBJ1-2	CASSQSGLSGYTF	TGCGCCAGCAGCCAGTCAGGGCTGAGTGGCTACACCTTC
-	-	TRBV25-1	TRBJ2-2	CASSEIVTGELFF	TGTGCCAGCAGTGAAATAGTCACCGGGGAGCTGTTTTTT
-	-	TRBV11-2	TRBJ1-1	CASSLEKTAMNTEAFF	TGTGCCAGCAGCTTAGAGAAGACAGCTATGAACACTGAAGCTTTCTTT
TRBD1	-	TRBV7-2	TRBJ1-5	CASSASQGAWSNQPQHF	TGTGCCAGCAGCGCGTCCCAGGGGGCTTGGAGCAATCAGCCCCAGCATTTT
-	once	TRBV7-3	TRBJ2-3	CASRSGPADTQYF	TGTGCCAGCAGATCCGGACCTGCAGATACGCAGTATTTT
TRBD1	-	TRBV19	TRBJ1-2	CASSIRTGGSYGYTF	TGTGCCAGTAGTATCCGGACAGGGGGCAGCTATGGCTACACCTTC
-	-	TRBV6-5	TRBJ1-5	CASSSNSGGNQPQHF	TGTGCCAGCAGTTCGAACAGTGGAGGCAATCAGCCCCAGCATTTT
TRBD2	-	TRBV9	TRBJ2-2	CASSVTSGATTNTGELFF	TGTGCCAGCAGCGTAACTAGCGGGGCGACGACGAACACCGGGGAGCTGTTTTTT
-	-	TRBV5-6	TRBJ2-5	CASSPSSWGHQETQYF	TGTGCCAGCAGCCCTTCCAGCTGGGGCCACCAAGAGACCCAGTACTTC
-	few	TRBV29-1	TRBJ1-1	CSVLQGYTEAFF	TGCAGCGTCTTACAGGGATACACTGAAGCTTTCTTT
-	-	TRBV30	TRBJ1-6	CAWNQQGGNSPLHF	TGTGCCTGGAACCAACAGGGCGGTAATTCACCCCTCCACTTT
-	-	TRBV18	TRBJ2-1	CASSPFAQNEQFF	TGTGCCAGCTCACCATTTGCTCAGAATGAGCAGTTCTTC
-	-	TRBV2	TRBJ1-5	CASSEWGDSNQPQHF	TGTGCCAGCAGTGAATGGGGGGATAGCAATCAGCCCCAGCATTTT
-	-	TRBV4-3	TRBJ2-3	CASSQDNRSKDTQYF	TGCGCCAGCAGCCAAGACAACAGATCGAAGGATACGCAGTATTTT
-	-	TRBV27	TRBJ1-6	CASSPPGGGYNSPLHF	TGTGCCAGCAGTCCCCCCGGGGGAGGGTACAATTCACCCCTCCACTTT
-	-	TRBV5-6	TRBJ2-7	CASSRPTVNGYEQYF	TGTGCCAGCAGCCGGCCCACGGTTAATGGCTACGAGCAGTACTTC
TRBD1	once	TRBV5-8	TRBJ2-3	CASSLDRGRDTQYF	TGTGCCAGCAGCTTGGACAGGGGCCGCGATACGCAGTATTTT
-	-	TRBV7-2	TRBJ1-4	CASSLVGGSNEKLFF	TGTGCCAGCAGCTTAGTCGGTGGGTCTAATGAAAAACTGTTTTTT
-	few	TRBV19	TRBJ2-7	CASSIGYEQYF	TGTGCCAGTAGTATCGGATACGAGCAGTACTTC
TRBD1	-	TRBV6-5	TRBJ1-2	CASTLTGQAGGYTF	TGTGCCAGCACCTTAACCGGACAGGCCGGTGGCTACACCTTC
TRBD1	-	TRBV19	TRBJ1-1	CASSIWGRGGDAEAFF	TGTGCCAGTAGTATCTGGGGTCGAGGGGGCGACGCTGAAGCTTTCTTT
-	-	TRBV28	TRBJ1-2	CASRHRAGYGYTF	TGTGCCAGCAGGCACAGGGCCGGCTATGGCTACACCTTC
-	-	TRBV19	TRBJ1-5	CASSVWGGQDQPQHF	TGTGCCAGTAGTGTCTGGGGAGGGCAGGATCAGCCCCAGCATTTT
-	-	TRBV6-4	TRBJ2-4	CASSVLGGSGYLAKNIQYF	TGTGCCAGCAGTGTATTAGGAGGGTCCGGCTATTTAGCCAAAAACATTCAGTACTTC
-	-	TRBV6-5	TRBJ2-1	CCVGDEQFF	TGTTGCGTGGGCGATGAGCAGTTCTTC
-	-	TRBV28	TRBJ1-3	CASSFGAPGNTIYF	TGTGCCAGCAGTTTTGGGGCTCCTGGAAACACCATATATTTT